Listed below are T cell receptor beta chains from one sample, sequenced in a study of cytomegalovirus exposure and HLA in healthy donors. The repertoire was sequenced with immunoSEQ multiplex PCR; TCRdb's copy has only in-frame clones and lacks some. Of approximately 180,000 clones listed, roughly 79% are singletons. The sample was PBMCs. Receptor source: a man aged 35 to 55 in good health and CMV-seropositive. Each CDR3 is given with its conserved first and last residue. The D gene is left open where the match is weak. Some rows have no size entry. The others give once, few or many, or a class for an expanded clone.

j_call | v_call | d_call | clone_size | cdr3_aa | cdr3_nt
TRBJ1-2 | TRBV19 | TRBD1 | once | CASRERGLPYGYTF | TGTGCCAGTAGGGAAAGGGGGCTCCCCTATGGCTACACCTTC
TRBJ2-5 | TRBV5-1 | NA | NA | CASSLGGGQETQYF | TGCGCCAGCAGCTTGGGCGGAGGCCAAGAGACCCAGTACTTC
TRBJ2-7 | TRBV28 | TRBD1 | NA | CASSSHRGEKGDEQYF | TGTGCCAGCAGTTCCCACAGGGGGGAAAAGGGAGACGAGCAGTACTTC
TRBJ2-2 | TRBV5-1 | TRBD2 | NA | CASSLQLAGVSGELFF | TGCGCCAGCAGCTTGCAACTAGCGGGAGTTTCTGGGGAGCTGTTTTTT
TRBJ2-3 | TRBV2 | TRBD2 | few | CASSALGGDADTQYF | TGTGCCAGCAGCGCCTTGGGGGGGGACGCAGATACGCAGTATTTT
TRBJ1-2 | TRBV12-5 | NA | NA | CASGLQPLRGGGYTF | TGTGCTAGTGGACTCCAACCTCTAAGGGGAGGAGGCTACACCTTC
TRBJ2-5 | TRBV11-3 | NA | NA | CASSLDAGGETQYF | TGTGCCAGCAGCTTAGACGCAGGAGGAGAGACCCAGTACTTC
TRBJ2-5 | TRBV10-3 | NA | NA | CAISERDKETQYF | TGTGCCATCAGTGAGAGGGACAAAGAGACCCAGTACTTC
TRBJ1-4 | TRBV5-1 | NA | NA | CASRPNSATNEKLFF | TGCGCCAGCAGACCCAACAGTGCAACTAATGAAAAACTGTTTTTT
TRBJ2-1 | TRBV4-2 | TRBD2 | NA | CASGAGTSGYNEQFF | TGTGCCAGCGGGGCCGGGACTAGCGGTTACAATGAGCAGTTCTTC
TRBJ2-1 | TRBV28 | TRBD2 | NA | CASSLAGLGNNEQFF | TGTGCCAGCAGTTTAGCGGGACTAGGCAACAATGAGCAGTTCTTC
TRBJ2-1 | TRBV5-1 | NA | NA | CASSLNRVSYNEQFF | TGCGCCAGCAGCTTGAACCGGGTCTCCTACAATGAGCAGTTCTTC
TRBJ2-5 | TRBV5-6 | TRBD2 | few | CASSLVAGGRETQYF | TGTGCCAGCAGCTTGGTGGCGGGAGGGCGGGAGACCCAGTACTTC
TRBJ2-7 | TRBV9 | TRBD2 | NA | CASSSRGSGVTNEQYF | TGTGCCAGCAGCTCACGGGGTAGCGGGGTCACCAACGAGCAGTACTTC
TRBJ2-7 | TRBV6-1 | NA | NA | CASRTSSYEQYF | TGTGCCAGCAGGACTAGCTCCTACGAGCAGTACTTC
TRBJ1-5 | TRBV7-8 | NA | once | CASSYDRYSNQPQHF | TGTGCCAGCAGCTACGACAGGTATAGCAATCAGCCCCAGCATTTT
TRBJ1-5 | TRBV7-9 | NA | NA | CASSLAGVNQPQHF | TGTGCCAGCAGCTTAGCAGGGGTCAATCAGCCCCAGCATTTT
TRBJ1-4 | TRBV19 | NA | NA | CASSVPQGGSEKLFF | TGTGCCAGTAGTGTACCACAGGGAGGGAGTGAAAAACTGTTTTTT
TRBJ2-3 | TRBV12-5 | NA | NA | CASGYTTRGETQYF | TGTGCTAGTGGCTACACCACCAGGGGAGAGACGCAGTATTTT
TRBJ2-5 | TRBV11-1 | NA | few | CASSLRDQETQYF | TGTGCCAGCAGCTTAAGAGACCAAGAGACCCAGTACTTC
TRBJ2-7 | TRBV7-2 | NA | NA | CASSLAPGVRTYEQYF | TGTGCCAGCAGCTTAGCCCCGGGAGTCCGAACCTACGAGCAGTACTTC
TRBJ2-5 | TRBV19 | NA | NA | CASSIVAGALETQYF | TGTGCCAGTAGTATCGTCGCGGGGGCTCTAGAGACCCAGTACTTC
TRBJ1-1 | TRBV29-1 | TRBD1 | NA | CSVGRGRRTEAFF | TGCAGCGTTGGTAGGGGGCGAAGGACTGAAGCTTTCTTT
TRBJ1-2 | TRBV7-9 | NA | NA | CASSFSAANYGYTF | TGTGCCAGCAGCTTTTCCGCGGCTAACTATGGCTACACCTTC
TRBJ2-5 | TRBV7-3 | TRBD2 | once | CASRQGLAAQETQYF | TGTGCCAGCAGACAAGGACTAGCAGCACAAGAGACCCAGTACTTC
TRBJ2-6 | TRBV11-1 | NA | NA | CASSLAIGSGANGLTF | TGTGCCAGCAGCTTAGCTATAGGCTCTGGGGCCAACGGCCTGACTTTC